The present entry profiles one T cell receptor beta chain with its context. Its specific antigen is unknown. Base-call qualities are not available, and no considerably larger clone is one nucleotide away. The data belong to a study of blood T cell repertoires in COVID-19 (dated by TCRdb to 2018 to 2020). About the study as a whole: Samples from collaborators originated in the United States, Italy and Spain and spanned both the acute and convalescent phases of COVID-19. Sample metadata almost always included a de-identified subject ID, COVID-19 status, age in years and sex. Samples came from the ongoing ImmuneRACE study (first 160 participants) plus 1,254 subjects from 6 global collaborators. The dataset comprised deeply sampled blood TCRbeta repertoires from subjects exposed to, actively infected with, or recovered from COVID-19. Where available, HLA class I and class II types were taken from metadata supplied by the sample provider and were not determined by assay-based typing. The repertoires were released in a freely available public database meant as a resource for research on the immune response to SARS-CoV-2. The prospective study material was composed of cDNA or gDNA derived from T cells, B-cell-depleted T cells, or PBMCs.

V trim: 0 bases; J trim: 8 bases; unmatched bases: 9. As encoded in the germline V gene, CDR1 is SGHRS while CDR2 is YFSETQ. Measured from the cysteine to the phenylalanine, the CDR3 is 16 residues long. This entry keeps only the CDR3 DNA: 48 bases, framed from base 1. In Seattle, one collaborating source enrolled patients while the infection was active and tracked those patients longitudinally over the course of disease. The collaborating institutions used their own protocols to collect whole blood in K2EDTA tubes. For TCRbeta analysis, collaborators shipped samples as frozen whole blood, isolated PBMCs, or DNA extracted from either of those sample types. TCRbeta CDR3 regions were amplified from genomic DNA by means of the immunoSEQ Assay, a bias-controlled multiplex PCR. The source study handled its data this way. The number of nucleated cells in each sample was estimated from the amplification of reference gene primers within the assay. Sequence reads were collapsed and filtered to measure the absolute abundance of every unique TCRbeta CDR3 rearrangement. For each sample, productive Simpson clonality was calculated as the square root of Simpson's diversity index across productive rearrangements. TCRdb holds this immuneACCESS table with in-frame rearrangements only. Some clones are missing; in checked studies, unresolved V genes explain under half, and the rest has no known cause. V, J and clone size derive from that table, while D and trimming were established from the DNA sequence. Across this sample there are 150,000 to 200,000 clones, with approximately 87% seen only once. The top ten clones comprise around 12% of the sample.

What the study reported, not specific to this receptor: Clinical and demographic metadata were provided uncurated, with the amount varying by source and participant.

This TCR came from a woman in her seventies with COVID-19, enrolled during active disease. The sample was peripheral blood. The receptor chain draws on TRBV5-1 and TRBJ1-4; 8 central bases correspond to TRBD1. The DNA sequence is TGCGCCAGCAGCTTGGGGGACAGGAGCACTACGGAAAAACTGTTTTTT. Translated, this gives CASSLGDRSTTEKLFF.